These 10 T cell receptor beta chains were all obtained from the same sample, sequenced in a study of Graves' ophthalmopathy and Graves' hyperthyroidism. Amplification from RNA transcripts yielded the TCR beta CDR3 regions. RT-PCR was first run with HTBI primers, then multiplex PCR in a second round. Using its own MiXCR run on the multiplex PCR reads, TCRdb lists one record per CDR3 protein. The repertoire holds 300,000 to 450,000 distinct CDR3 sequences, with roughly a sixth as singletons. Sequenced sample: peripheral blood. Receptor source: an adult woman with stable Graves' hyperthyroidism.

In its sample, this clonotype was seen many times. This sequence joins TRBV4-1 and TRBJ2-7; either TRBD1 or TRBD2 may fit D (5 bases each). The CDR3 extends over 15 amino acids. V dropped 1 base and J dropped 6 bases, with 16 bases sitting between them. CDR1 is MGHRA, CDR2 YSYEKL, per germline. The CDR3 sequence is CASSQGTPTRGEQYF. CDR3 DNA sequence: TGCGCCAGCAGCCAAGGAACTCCCACTAGGGGCGAGCAGTACTTC.

This clonotype was detected ten times or more. The J gene is TRBJ2-7, the V gene TRBV6-2 or TRBV6-3; no firm D call. This CDR3 comprises 14 residues. With 4 bases removed from V and 2 bases from J, the gap between germline ends came to 12 bases. CDR1 and CDR2 from the germline V gene are MNHEY and SVGEGT. The CDR3 sequence: CASSLKDGPYEQYF. CDR3 DNA: TGTGCCAGCAGTTTGAAGGACGGGCCCTACGAGCAGTACTTC.

This clonotype has only a few counts. The genes are TRBV20-1 and TRBJ2-3, with 9 nucleotides matching TRBD2. The length of the CDR3 is 14 residues. Germline CDR1 reads DFQATT; CDR2 reads SNEGSKA (reference sequence). The V gene end was trimmed by 4 bases and the J gene end by 3 bases; junction bases not matched to a gene: 5. The CDR3 coding sequence is TGCAGTGCTAAGGGTCTAGCGGGAACAGATACGCAGTATTTT. This sequence encodes CSAKGLAGTDTQYF.

J is TRBJ2-7 and V is TRBV6-2 or TRBV6-3; D is perhaps TRBD2 (5 bases). Trimming removed 4 bases from V and 3 bases from J, with 13 bases in between. Germline CDR1 and CDR2: MNHEY and SVGEGT. The CDR3 is 14 residues long. DNA for the CDR3: TGTGCCAGCAGTTCCCAGGACTCGTTCTACGAGCAGTACTTC. Protein product: CASSSQDSFYEQYF.

There are many counts of this clonotype. The chain combines TRBV6-1 with TRBJ1-2; D is unclear. V was clipped by 7 bases and J by 5 bases, with 14 bases between them. The V gene's germline CDR1 is MNHNS and CDR2 SASEGT. The CDR3 is 13 amino acids. The CDR3 nucleotides read TGTGCCAGCACCAGAAGGACGGATTATGGCTACACCTTC. Translation gives CASTRRTDYGYTF.

This clonotype has ten or more counts. The chain links TRBV14 to TRBJ2-5; 7 positions agree with TRBD1. Losses at the gene ends were 2 bases for V and 2 bases for J; bases not matched to a gene: 8. Germline V gives CDR1 SGHDN, CDR2 FVKESK. The CDR3 is made up of 16 amino acids. CDR3 bases: TGTGCCAGCAGCCAACCCACCGGGACAGTGCAAGAGACCCAGTACTTC. Residues: CASSQPTGTVQETQYF.

This sequence joins TRBV6-4 and TRBJ1-1; no definite D call. CDR3 length: 15 residues. Germline V lookup: CDR1 MRHNA, CDR2 SNTAGT. Trimming took off 5 bases at V and 3 bases at J, with 16 bases between the two ends. The chain's CDR3 is CASSWGGPLDTEAFF. The CDR3 region has the DNA TGTGCCAGCAGTTGGGGAGGACCCTTAGACACTGAAGCTTTCTTT.

This clonotype was observed many times. The chain is built from TRBV12-3 or TRBV12-4 and TRBJ2-7; the match to TRBD2 covers 8 bases. The CDR3 has 16 amino acids. The V segment lost 1 base and the J segment 4 bases; nucleotides outside the gene matches: 9. This CDR3 is CASSLDIAGRVYEQYF. The DNA for the CDR3 is TGTGCCAGCAGTTTAGATATAGCGGGAAGGGTGTACGAGCAGTACTTC.

This clonotype was seen repeatedly, ten times or more. The chain employs TRBV29-1 and TRBJ2-5, with D perhaps assigned TRBD1 or TRBD2 (5 bases each). From germline, CDR1 is SQVTM and CDR2 ANQGSEA. The germline V and J ends were trimmed by 4 bases and 5 bases, with 23 bases remaining between them. The CDR3 is 16 residues long. Here the CDR3 DNA reads TGCAGCGTTGCCCCCGGTAATTTGGGGGTAACGGAGACCCAGTACTTC. Its translation is CSVAPGNLGVTETQYF.

This clonotype was seen at least ten times. The CDR3 nucleotides are TGTGCCAGCACCCGCCGGGACAGGGGCAACACCATATATTTT. Translating it yields CASTRRDRGNTIYF. The rearrangement uses TRBV6-6 and TRBJ1-3, with 10 bases identical to TRBD1. The germline gives CDR1 MNHNY, CDR2 SVGAGI (reference sequence). Trimming removed 7 bases from V and 7 bases from J; junction bases left unmatched: 7. The CDR3 totals 14 residues.